This TCR beta chain came from a study of Graves' ophthalmopathy and Graves' hyperthyroidism. Study conclusions and caveats: Among expanded thyroid clonotypes above 0.001 frequency, most also occurred in blood.

A single count supports this clonotype. Its antigen is unknown. The study amplified TCR beta CDR3 regions using RNA transcripts. RT-PCR with HTBI primers came first, then second-round multiplex PCR. TCRdb re-called the multiplex PCR reads with MiXCR, one entry per CDR3 protein. Of hundreds of thousands of distinct CDR3 sequences in the sample, approximately 15% were seen once. Clinicians made diagnoses from clinical symptoms, serum thyroxine, TRAb, thyroid ultrasound and orbital computed tomography. The CDR3 runs to 13 residues. Trimming stripped 3 bases from V and 6 bases from J, with 11 bases between. Per the germline V gene, CDR1 is MNHNS and CDR2 is SASEGT.

The sample taken for sequencing was blood. The chain couples TRBV6-1 to TRBJ1-2, with D hard to call. This TCR derives from a woman in her 30s with Graves' ophthalmopathy. CDR3 nucleotide sequence: TGTGCCAGCAGTGATGACCCCCGGGATGGCTACACCTTC. Its protein is CASSDDPRDGYTF.